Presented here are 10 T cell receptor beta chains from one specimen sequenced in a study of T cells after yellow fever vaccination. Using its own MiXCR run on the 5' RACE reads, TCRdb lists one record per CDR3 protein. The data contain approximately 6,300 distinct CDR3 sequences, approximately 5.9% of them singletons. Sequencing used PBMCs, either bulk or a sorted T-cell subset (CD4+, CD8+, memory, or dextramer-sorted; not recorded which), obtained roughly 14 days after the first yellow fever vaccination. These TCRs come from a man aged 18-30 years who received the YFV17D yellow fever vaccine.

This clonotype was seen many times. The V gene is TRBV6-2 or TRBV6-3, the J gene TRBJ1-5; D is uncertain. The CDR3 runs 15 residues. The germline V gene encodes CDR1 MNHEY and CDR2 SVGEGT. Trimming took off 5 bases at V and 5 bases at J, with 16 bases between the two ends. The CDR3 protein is CASSPYAPFDQPQHF. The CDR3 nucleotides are TGTGCCAGCAGTCCCTATGCCCCTTTTGATCAGCCCCAGCATTTT.

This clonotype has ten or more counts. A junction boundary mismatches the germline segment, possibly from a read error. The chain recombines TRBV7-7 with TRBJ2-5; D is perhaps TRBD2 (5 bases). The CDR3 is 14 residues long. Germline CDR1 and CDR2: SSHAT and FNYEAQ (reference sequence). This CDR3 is CASSFISVQETQYF. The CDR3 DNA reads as TGTGCTAGCAGCTTCATTAGCGTACAGGAGACCCAGTACTTC.

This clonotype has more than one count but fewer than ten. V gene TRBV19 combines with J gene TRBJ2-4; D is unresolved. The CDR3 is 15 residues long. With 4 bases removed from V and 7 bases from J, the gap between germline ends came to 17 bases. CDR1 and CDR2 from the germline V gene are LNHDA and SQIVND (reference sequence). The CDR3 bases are TGTGCCAGTAGTAACGCGCGCGCCCGGGTGAACATTCAGTACTTC. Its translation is CASSNARARVNIQYF.

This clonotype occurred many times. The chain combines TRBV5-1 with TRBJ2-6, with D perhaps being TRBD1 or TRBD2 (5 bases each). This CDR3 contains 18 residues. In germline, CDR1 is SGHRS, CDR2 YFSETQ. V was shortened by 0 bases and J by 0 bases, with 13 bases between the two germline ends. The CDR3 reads CASSLVGQGRSGANVLTF. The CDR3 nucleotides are TGCGCCAGCAGCTTGGTAGGGCAGGGACGCTCTGGGGCCAACGTCCTGACTTTC.

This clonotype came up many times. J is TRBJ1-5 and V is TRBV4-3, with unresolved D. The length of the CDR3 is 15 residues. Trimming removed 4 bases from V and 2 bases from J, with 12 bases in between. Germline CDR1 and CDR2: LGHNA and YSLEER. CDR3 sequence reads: CASSLVRRGNQPQHF. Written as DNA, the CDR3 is TGCGCCAGCAGCCTTGTAAGGAGAGGCAATCAGCCCCAGCATTTT.

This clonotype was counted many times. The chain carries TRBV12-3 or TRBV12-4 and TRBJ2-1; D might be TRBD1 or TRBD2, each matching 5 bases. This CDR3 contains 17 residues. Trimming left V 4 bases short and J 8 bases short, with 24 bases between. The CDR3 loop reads CASSWLAGASRFDEQFF. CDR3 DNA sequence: TGTGCCAGCAGTTGGTTGGCCGGGGCTAGCAGGTTCGATGAGCAGTTCTTC.

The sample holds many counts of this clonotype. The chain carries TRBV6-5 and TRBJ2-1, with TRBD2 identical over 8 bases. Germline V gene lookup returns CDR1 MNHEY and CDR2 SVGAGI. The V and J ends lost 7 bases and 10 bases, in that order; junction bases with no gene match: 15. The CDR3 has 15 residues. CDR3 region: CASTPSSGSPGEQFF. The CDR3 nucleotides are TGTGCCAGCACACCTTCTAGCGGGTCTCCGGGAGAGCAGTTCTTC.

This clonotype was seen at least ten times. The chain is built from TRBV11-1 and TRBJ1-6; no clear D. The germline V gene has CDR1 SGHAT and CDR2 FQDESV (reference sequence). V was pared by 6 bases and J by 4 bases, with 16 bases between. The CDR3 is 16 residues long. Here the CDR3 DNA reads TGTGCCAGCAGACCTGCCGGACGGGAATATAATTCACCCCTCCACTTT. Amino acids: CASRPAGREYNSPLHF.

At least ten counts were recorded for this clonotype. The CDR3 DNA sequence: TGTGCCAGCAGCTTGATCGGGACAGGGGACAATGAGCAGTTCTTC. Amino acids: CASSLIGTGDNEQFF. The chain carries TRBV7-3 and TRBJ2-1; 10 nucleotides match TRBD1. V lost 3 bases to trimming and J lost 5 bases; unmatched junction nucleotides: 4. Per the germline V gene, CDR1 is SGHTA and CDR2 is FQGTGA. The CDR3 extends over 15 amino acids.

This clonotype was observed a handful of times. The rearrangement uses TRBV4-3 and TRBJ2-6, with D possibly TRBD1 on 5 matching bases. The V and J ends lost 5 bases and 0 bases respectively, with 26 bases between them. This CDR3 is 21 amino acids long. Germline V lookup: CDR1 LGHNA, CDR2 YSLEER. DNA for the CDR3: TGCGCCAGCAGCTCACACCCCCCCGAGACAGTCCCCTACTCTGGGGCCAACGTCCTGACTTTC. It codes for CASSSHPPETVPYSGANVLTF.